This paragraph reports one T cell receptor beta chain. The study ran its PCR with 60 Vbeta and 13 Jbeta primers. Profiled with immunoSEQ multiplex PCR; TCRdb holds only in-frame clones, not every one. The data show fewer than 200,000 clones, with around 80% seen just once and 5.7% held by the top ten. The V gene's germline CDR1 is MNHEY and CDR2 SMNVEV (reference sequence). The CDR3 has 16 residues. Trimming stripped 0 bases from V and 5 bases from J, with 16 bases between. This sample is drawn from a study of cytomegalovirus exposure and HLA in healthy donors. This clonotype was sampled from a man aged 40-49 years in good health and CMV-seronegative. The sequencing input was PBMCs. The rearrangement joins TRBV27 to TRBJ1-2; D may be TRBD1 (5 bases). The CDR3 sequence: CASSLSAYRLGYGYTF. The CDR3 coding sequence is TGTGCCAGCAGTTTATCCGCCTACAGGTTGGGTTATGGCTACACCTTC.